This passage covers 15 T cell receptor beta chains from one sample sequenced in a study of brain metastases from non-small cell lung cancer. The table came from immunoSEQ multiplex PCR; TCRdb's copy has only in-frame clones and leaves some out. Of under 1,500 clones listed, under 85% are singletons. Specimen: tissue from a brain metastasis. These receptors came from a donor at least 40 years old with non-small cell lung cancer.

This chain joins TRBV27 and TRBJ2-1; D gene unclear. V was clipped by 5 bases and J by 9 bases, with 11 bases between them. Germline V gene sequence: CDR1 MNHEY, CDR2 SMNVEV (reference sequence). CDR3 length: 12 amino acids. CDR3: CASSPLVGEQFF. In DNA, the CDR3 is TGTGCCAGCAGTCCGCTTGTCGGTGAGCAGTTCTTC.

V usage is TRBV27 and J usage is TRBJ2-1; maybe TRBD1 (6 bases). Germline V gene sequence: CDR1 MNHEY, CDR2 SMNVEV (reference sequence). Deletions cut 8 bases from V and 0 bases from J, with 11 bases between. The CDR3 covers 14 residues. Here the CDR3 reads CASGYRASYNEQFF. CDR3 DNA sequence: TGTGCCAGCGGTTACAGGGCCTCCTACAATGAGCAGTTCTTC.

The rearrangement uses TRBV6-6 and TRBJ2-5; 8 bases align to TRBD1. Looked up from germline, CDR1 is MNHNY and CDR2 is SVGAGI (reference sequence). The CDR3 has 15 amino acids. Trimming at V came to 0 bases and at J to 7 bases, leaving 7 bases not matched to a gene. CDR3 coding DNA: TGTGCCAGCAGTTACTCGACCGGGACAGGCGGGACCCAGTACTTC. Protein product: CASSYSTGTGGTQYF.

This clone was seen once. The chain carries TRBV6-5 and TRBJ1-5; 7 bases agree with TRBD1. There are 15 residues in the CDR3. J gave up 7 bases and V 6 bases, and 12 bases lay outside the gene matches. The V gene's germline CDR1 is MNHEY and CDR2 SVGAGI. The chain's CDR3 is CASRAQGLGGQPQHF. Written as DNA, the CDR3 is TGTGCCAGCAGGGCACAGGGGCTTGGAGGACAGCCCCAGCATTTT.

The chain recombines TRBV29-1 with TRBJ1-2; 8 bases line up with TRBD1. This CDR3 contains 12 residues. Germline V gene data show CDR1 as SQVTM and CDR2 as ANQGSEA. V shed 7 bases and J 8 bases; nucleotides not matched to a gene: 9. For the CDR3, the DNA is TGCAGCGCTGTGACAGGGGCGGGAGGCTACACCTTC. Translating it yields CSAVTGAGGYTF.

The rearrangement links TRBV6-1 to TRBJ1-4, with D possibly TRBD1 on 5 matching bases. Looked up from germline, CDR1 is MNHNS and CDR2 is SASEGT. The CDR3 has 15 residues. Trimming left V 1 base short and J 8 bases short, with 14 bases between. The CDR3 DNA follows: TGTGCCAGCAGTGAAGATCTGGGGGACGGAGAAAAACTGTTTTTT. Protein sequence: CASSEDLGDGEKLFF.

CDR3 DNA sequence: TGTGCCGGATCCAAGGACAGGGGGGATATCTTAGCCGAAGCTTTCTTT. This translates into CAGSKDRGDILAEAFF. The chain uses TRBV30 and TRBJ1-1; 10 nucleotides align to TRBD1. This CDR3 comprises 16 residues. Germline V gene lookup returns CDR1 GTSNPN and CDR2 SVGIG (reference sequence). V trimming: 8 bases; J trimming: 8 bases; junction bases outside the gene matches: 20.

This sequence joins TRBV5-1 and TRBJ2-2; D is possibly TRBD1 or TRBD2 (6 bases each). Germline V gene lookup returns CDR1 SGHRS and CDR2 YFSETQ. The CDR3 covers 18 residues. V was trimmed by 0 bases and J by 7 bases, leaving 22 bases between them. In DNA, the CDR3 is TGCGCCAGCAGCTTGGCCCTTGGAGGGGCGCAGGGGATCGGGGAGCTGTTTTTT. This sequence encodes CASSLALGGAQGIGELFF.

In this sample, this clone turned up a few times. The chain recombines TRBV4-2 with TRBJ1-1; tentatively, D is TRBD1 (5 bases). The CDR3 consists of 15 residues. V lost 6 bases and J lost 11, with 25 bases in between. CDR1 and CDR2 (germline): LGHNA, YNFKEQ. The CDR3 sequence: CASRTNPSGIENAFF. The CDR3 coding sequence is TGTGCCAGCAGAACTAACCCCTCAGGGATCGAAAACGCTTTCTTT.

The table lists this clone with a few counts. The chain joins TRBV7-9 to TRBJ1-2, with 9 nucleotides matching TRBD1. The CDR3 covers 16 residues. Germline CDR1 SEHNR, CDR2 FQNEAQ (reference sequence). V lost 1 base, J lost 7 bases, and 10 bases stayed unmatched. The CDR3 nucleotides are TGTGCCAGCAGCTTAGGACAGGGGGACCGTCTAGGTGGCTACACCTTC. It translates to CASSLGQGDRLGGYTF.

The gene calls are TRBV6-6 and TRBJ2-1, with 15 bases identical to TRBD2. The CDR3 spans 17 residues. The junction had 10 bases not matched to a gene; V was cut back by 5 bases and J by 8 bases. Germline values: CDR1 MNHNY, CDR2 SVGAGI (reference sequence). The CDR3 protein is CASSRPTGTSGRYEQFF. CDR3 coding DNA: TGTGCCAGCAGTCGACCAACCGGGACTAGCGGGAGGTATGAGCAGTTCTTC.

J is TRBJ2-5 and V is TRBV30; D is possibly TRBD2 (5 bases). Germline CDR1 and CDR2: GTSNPN and SVGIG (reference sequence). Between the trimmed V and J ends, which lost 1 base and 0 bases, there was a span of 21 bases. The CDR3 covers 18 residues. In nucleotides, the CDR3 is TGTGCCTGGAGTGCAATCTTAGGCGGAGGTCGGTACCAAGAGACCCAGTACTTC. This codes for CAWSAILGGGRYQETQYF.

The rearrangement uses TRBV10-1 and TRBJ2-7; TRBD2 aligns across 7 bases. Germline V gene lookup returns CDR1 WNHNN and CDR2 SYGVQD (reference sequence). With V trimmed by 6 bases and J by 4 bases, 3 bases remained unmatched. The CDR3 consists of 12 residues. This CDR3 is CASSQGGYEQYF. The DNA for the CDR3 is TGCGCCAGCAGCCAGGGAGGGTACGAGCAGTACTTC.

This chain joins TRBV5-1 and TRBJ1-1, with D possibly being TRBD1 (5 bases). CDR3 length: 14 residues. Germline-derived CDR1 and CDR2 are SGHRS and YFSETQ. Trimming removed 4 bases at V and 0 bases at J, with 10 bases between. CDR3 loop: CASSGDSLNTEAFF. DNA of the CDR3: TGCGCCAGCAGCGGCGACAGCCTGAACACTGAAGCTTTCTTT. Together with reference TRBV5-1 and TRBJ1-1, the CDR3 gives the full variable domain: KAGVTQTPRYLIKTRGQQVTLSCSPISGHRSVSWYQQTPGQGLQFLFEYFSETQRNKGNFPGRFSGRQFSNSRSEMNVSTLELGDSALYLCASSGDSLNTEAFFGQGTRLTVV.

V gene TRBV18 combines with J gene TRBJ2-7; D tentatively fits TRBD1 or TRBD2 (6 bases each). V gave up 4 bases and J gave up 3 bases, with 16 bases separating them. Germline lookup yields CDR1 KGHSH and CDR2 LQKENI. The CDR3 is 15 residues long. CDR3 sequence reads: CASSRSGGRNYEQYF. The CDR3, as DNA: TGTGCCAGCTCACGATCTGGGGGGCGAAACTACGAGCAGTACTTC.